This T cell receptor (beta chain) derives from a study of blood T cell repertoires in COVID-19 (dated by TCRdb to 2020 to 2022). About the investigation overall: Samples covering the acute and convalescent phases of COVID-19 were provided by collaborators in the United States, Italy and Spain. The repertoires were made available in a free public database intended to serve as a resource for research on the immune response to SARS-CoV-2. Sample metadata almost always included a de-identified subject ID, COVID-19 status, age in years and sex. Deeply sampled blood TCRbeta repertoires from subjects exposed to, actively infected with, or recovered from COVID-19 were included in the dataset. Where available, HLA class I and class II types were obtained from metadata supplied by the sample provider rather than from assay-based typing. The material from the prospective study consisted of cDNA or gDNA derived from T cells, B-cell-depleted T cells, or PBMCs. Samples were obtained from the ongoing ImmuneRACE study (first 160 participants) and from over 1,000 subjects provided by 6 global collaborators.

Of note for this clone: There is no known antigen for this receptor. No base-level quality is on record; no much larger clone is a single base apart.

Participants in the prospective study were aged roughly 18 to 100 years, lived in approximately 26 United States geographic areas, and enrolled through a virtual design. In the prospective study, cohorts were assigned on the basis of participant-reported clinical history obtained from a screening survey and a study questionnaire. ImmuneRACE Cohort 3 recovered participants were defined by two consecutive negative NP/OP PCR tests, healthcare professional clearance, or symptom resolution. In the prospective study, mobile phlebotomists collected whole blood, serum and a nasopharyngeal or oropharyngeal swab from each participant. Additional blood draws and questionnaires over an approximately 2-month period could optionally be provided by prospective study participants. Prospective study blood samples were shipped either frozen or at room temperature before DNA extraction. The CDR3, from cysteine to phenylalanine, totals 13 residues. CDR3 DNA is the only sequence kept; it has 39 bases, read in frame from the first base. V loses 6 bases, J loses 1 base, and the germline ends lie 9 bases apart. CDR1 LGHNT and CDR2 FRNRAP are derived from the germline V gene.

The immunoSEQ Assay, a bias-controlled multiplex PCR, was used to amplify TCRbeta CDR3 regions from genomic DNA. For the original study's pipeline: Nucleated cell counts per sample were estimated from amplification of reference gene primers within the assay. To quantify the absolute abundance of each unique TCRbeta CDR3 rearrangement, sequence reads were collapsed and filtered. For each sample, productive Simpson clonality was calculated as the square root of Simpson's diversity index over productive rearrangements. The table comes from immuneACCESS by way of TCRdb, which keeps in-frame sequences with V and J called. Part of the clones is missing from these tables; in studies checked, under half for an unresolved V gene and the rest for unknown reasons. The V and J calls and the clone size are those of that table, but D and trimming were determined from the DNA. Counted in this sample were about 180,000 clones; 70% to 85% of them appeared once. The top ten hold around 15% of the sample.

On the study overall, not on this receptor specifically: Clinical and demographic metadata were provided uncurated, with the amount varying by source and participant.

The clonotype was recovered from a man in his fifties or sixties who had recovered from COVID-19. Recombination joined TRBV12-5 with TRBJ1-1; 6 matching bases give a weak D call of TRBD1. The sample taken for sequencing was PBMCs or T cells enriched from blood (not recorded which). CDR3 region: CASGMDRNTEAFF. DNA sequence: TGTGCTAGTGGGATGGACAGGAACACTGAAGCTTTCTTT.